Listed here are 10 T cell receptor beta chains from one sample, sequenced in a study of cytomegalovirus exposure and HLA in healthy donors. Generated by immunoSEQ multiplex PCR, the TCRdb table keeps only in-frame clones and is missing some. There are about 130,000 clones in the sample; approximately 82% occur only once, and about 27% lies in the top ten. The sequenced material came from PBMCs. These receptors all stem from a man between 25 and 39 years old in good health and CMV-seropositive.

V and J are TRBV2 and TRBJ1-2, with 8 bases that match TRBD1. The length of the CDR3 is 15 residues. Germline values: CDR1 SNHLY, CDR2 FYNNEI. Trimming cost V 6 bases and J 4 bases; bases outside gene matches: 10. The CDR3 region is CASRYRDRFLYGYTF. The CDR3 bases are TGTGCCAGCAGGTACCGGGACAGGTTTCTCTATGGCTACACCTTC.

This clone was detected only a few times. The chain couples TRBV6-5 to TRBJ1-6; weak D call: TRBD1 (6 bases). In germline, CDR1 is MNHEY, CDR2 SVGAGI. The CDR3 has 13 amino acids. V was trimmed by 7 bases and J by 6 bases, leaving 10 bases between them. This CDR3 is CASTDRSNSPLHF. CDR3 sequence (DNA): TGTGCCAGCACGGACAGATCTAATTCACCCCTCCACTTT.

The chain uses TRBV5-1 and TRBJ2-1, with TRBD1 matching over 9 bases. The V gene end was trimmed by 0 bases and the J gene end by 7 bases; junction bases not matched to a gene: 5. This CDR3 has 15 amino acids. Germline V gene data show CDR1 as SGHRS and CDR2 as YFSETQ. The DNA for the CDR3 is TGCGCCAGCAGCTTGGGAGGGACAGGGTCAAATGAGCAGTTCTTC. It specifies CASSLGGTGSNEQFF.

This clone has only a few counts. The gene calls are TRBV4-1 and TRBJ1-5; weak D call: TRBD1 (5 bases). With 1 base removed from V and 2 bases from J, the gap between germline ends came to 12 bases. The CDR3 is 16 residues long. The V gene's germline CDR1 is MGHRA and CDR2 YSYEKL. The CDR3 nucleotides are TGCGCCAGCAGCCAAGTATCGGGGGTGGGCAATCAGCCCCAGCATTTT. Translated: CASSQVSGVGNQPQHF.

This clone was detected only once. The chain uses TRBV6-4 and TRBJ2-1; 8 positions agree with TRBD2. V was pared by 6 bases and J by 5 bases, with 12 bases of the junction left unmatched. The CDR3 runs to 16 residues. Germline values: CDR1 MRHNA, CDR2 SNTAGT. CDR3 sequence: CASRAPSGSAHNEQFF. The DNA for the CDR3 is TGTGCCAGCAGGGCCCCTAGCGGGTCAGCCCACAATGAGCAGTTCTTC.

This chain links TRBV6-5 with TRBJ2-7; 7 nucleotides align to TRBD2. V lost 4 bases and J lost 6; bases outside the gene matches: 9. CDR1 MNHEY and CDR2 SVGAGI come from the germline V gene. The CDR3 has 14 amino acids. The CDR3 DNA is TGTGCCAGCAGTTCCGGGGGAGGGCCGGTCGAGCAGTACTTC. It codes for CASSSGGGPVEQYF.

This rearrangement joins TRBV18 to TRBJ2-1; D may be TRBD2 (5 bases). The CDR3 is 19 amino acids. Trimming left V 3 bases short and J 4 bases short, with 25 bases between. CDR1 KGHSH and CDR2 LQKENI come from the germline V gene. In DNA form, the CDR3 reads TGTGCCAGCTCACCTCGAGGGTGGAGCGTATCCAGTGGATACAATGAGCAGTTCTTC. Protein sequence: CASSPRGWSVSSGYNEQFF.

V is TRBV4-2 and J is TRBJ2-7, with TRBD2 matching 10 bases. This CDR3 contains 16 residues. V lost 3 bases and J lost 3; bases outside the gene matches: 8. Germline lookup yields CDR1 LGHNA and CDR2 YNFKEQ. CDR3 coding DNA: TGTGCCAGCAGCCATGGCATAGCGGGAGGCAACTACGAGCAGTACTTC. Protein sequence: CASSHGIAGGNYEQYF.

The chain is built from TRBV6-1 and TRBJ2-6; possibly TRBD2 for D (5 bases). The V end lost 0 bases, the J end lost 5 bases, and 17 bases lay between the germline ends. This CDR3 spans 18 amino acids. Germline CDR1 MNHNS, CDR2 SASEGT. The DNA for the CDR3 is TGTGCCAGCAGTGAAGCGTATGAAAGAGGGAGTCGGGCCAACGTCCTGACTTTC. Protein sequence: CASSEAYERGSRANVLTF.

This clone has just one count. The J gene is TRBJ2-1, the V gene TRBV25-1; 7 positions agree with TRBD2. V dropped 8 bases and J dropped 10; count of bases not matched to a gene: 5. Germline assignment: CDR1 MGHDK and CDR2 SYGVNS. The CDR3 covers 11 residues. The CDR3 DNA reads TGTGCCAGCGGGACCGGGGGGGAGCAGTTCTTC. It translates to CASGTGGEQFF.